This TCR beta chain was obtained from a study of cytomegalovirus exposure and HLA in healthy donors. Study background: Earlier work reported about 110 million unique TCR beta sequences from 170 million or so T cells. Among the approximately 400 genotyped donors, approximately 81% were placed in the Caucasian-associated ancestry cluster. Whole-study findings and limits: The study recorded about 150 TCR beta chains that were cytomegalovirus-associated.

The germline V gene encodes CDR1 SEHNR and CDR2 FQNEAQ (reference sequence). Trimming at V came to 6 bases and at J to 4 bases, leaving 7 bases not matched to a gene. This CDR3 spans 15 amino acids. PCR primers comprised 60 Vbeta and 13 Jbeta primers. Sequenced by immunoSEQ multiplex PCR; TCRdb stores in-frame clones only, minus some. The sample has 150,000 or so clones, over 75% seen once; the top ten hold less than 8%. Samples came from healthy bone marrow donors. Remarks on this clone: What it recognizes is unknown.

The source of this sequence is a man between 40 and 49 years old in good health and CMV-seropositive. The source material was PBMCs. The chain carries TRBV7-9 and TRBJ2-7; the match to TRBD1 covers 12 bases. This CDR3 is CASSNRDRGPYEQYF. The CDR3 nucleotides are TGTGCCAGCAGTAACCGGGACAGGGGGCCGTACGAGCAGTACTTC.